This T cell receptor (beta chain) appears in the sequencing data of a study of T-cell memory formation after mild COVID-19. TCRdb redid the calling of the 5' RACE reads with MiXCR, one entry per CDR3 protein. The table has hundreds of thousands of distinct CDR3 sequences, under 8.5% seen once. This CDR3 region has 14 residues. The V and J ends lost 6 bases and 1 base respectively, with 12 bases between them. Germline CDR1 and CDR2: SGHRS and YFSETQ. Input material: PBMCs or a T cell subset sorted from them (not recorded which). The gene calls are TRBV5-1 and TRBJ2-3, with D maybe TRBD2 (6 bases). This clonotype originated in a man younger than 35 who had mild COVID-19 (a few samples of this study predate the infection). Cell type and time point are not known. The CDR3 protein is CASKVGGGTDTQYF. In DNA form, the CDR3 reads TGCGCCAGCAAGGTCGGGGGAGGCACAGATACGCAGTATTTT.